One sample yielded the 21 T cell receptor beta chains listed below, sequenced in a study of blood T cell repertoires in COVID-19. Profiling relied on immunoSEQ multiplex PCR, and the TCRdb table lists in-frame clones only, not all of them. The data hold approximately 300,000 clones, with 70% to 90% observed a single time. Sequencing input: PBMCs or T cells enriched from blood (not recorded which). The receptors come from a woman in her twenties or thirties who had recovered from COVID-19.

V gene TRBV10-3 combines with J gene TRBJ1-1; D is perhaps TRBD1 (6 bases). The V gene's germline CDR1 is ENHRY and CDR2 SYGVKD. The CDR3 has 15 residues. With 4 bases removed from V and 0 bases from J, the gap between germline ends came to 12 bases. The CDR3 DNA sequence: TGTGCCATCAGTGGGACAGACGGTCTGAACACTGAAGCTTTCTTT. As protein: CAISGTDGLNTEAFF.

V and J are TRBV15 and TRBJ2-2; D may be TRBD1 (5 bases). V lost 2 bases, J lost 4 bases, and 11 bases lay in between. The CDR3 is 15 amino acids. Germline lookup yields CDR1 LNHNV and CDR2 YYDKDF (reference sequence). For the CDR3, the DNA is TGTGCCACCAGCAGATTTGGACACGTCACCGGGGAGCTGTTTTTT. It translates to CATSRFGHVTGELFF.

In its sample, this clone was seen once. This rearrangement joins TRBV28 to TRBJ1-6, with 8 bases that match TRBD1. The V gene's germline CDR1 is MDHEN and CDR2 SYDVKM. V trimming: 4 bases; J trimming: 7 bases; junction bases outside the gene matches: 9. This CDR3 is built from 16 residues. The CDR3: CASSSPGTGGNSPLHF. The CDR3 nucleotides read TGTGCCAGCAGTTCCCCTGGGACAGGAGGGAATTCACCCCTCCACTTT.

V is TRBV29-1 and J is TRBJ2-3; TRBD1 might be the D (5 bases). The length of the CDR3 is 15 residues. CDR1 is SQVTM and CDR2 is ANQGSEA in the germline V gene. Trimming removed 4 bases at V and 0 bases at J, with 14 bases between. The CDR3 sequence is CSVVQAGSSTDTQYF. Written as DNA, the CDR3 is TGCAGCGTTGTTCAGGCAGGGTCTAGCACAGATACGCAGTATTTT.

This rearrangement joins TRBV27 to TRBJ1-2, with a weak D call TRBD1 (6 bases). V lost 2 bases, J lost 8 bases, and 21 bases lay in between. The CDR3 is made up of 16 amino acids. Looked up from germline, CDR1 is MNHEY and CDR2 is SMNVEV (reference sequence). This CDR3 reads CASSLGLPTGFYGYTF. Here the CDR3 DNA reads TGTGCCAGCAGTTTAGGTCTACCCACAGGGTTTTACGGCTACACCTTC.

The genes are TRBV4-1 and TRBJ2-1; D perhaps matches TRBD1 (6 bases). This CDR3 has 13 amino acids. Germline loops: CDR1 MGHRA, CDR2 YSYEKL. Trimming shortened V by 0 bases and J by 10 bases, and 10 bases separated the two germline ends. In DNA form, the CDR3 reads TGCGCCAGCAGCCAAGATGGACAGAGGGAGCAGTTCTTC. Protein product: CASSQDGQREQFF.

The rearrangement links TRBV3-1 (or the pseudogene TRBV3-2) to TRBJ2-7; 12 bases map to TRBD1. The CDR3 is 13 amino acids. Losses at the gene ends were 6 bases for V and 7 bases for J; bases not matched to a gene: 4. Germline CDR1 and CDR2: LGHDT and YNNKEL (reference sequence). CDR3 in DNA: TGTGCCAGCAGGGGACAGGGGGCCCCGGAGCAGTACTTC. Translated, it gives CASRGQGAPEQYF.

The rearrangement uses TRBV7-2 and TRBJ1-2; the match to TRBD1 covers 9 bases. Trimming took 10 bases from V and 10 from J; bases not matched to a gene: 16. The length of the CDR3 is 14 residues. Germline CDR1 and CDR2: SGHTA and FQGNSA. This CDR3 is CATSLVGQGIAYTF. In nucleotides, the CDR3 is TGTGCCACTTCCTTAGTTGGACAGGGGATTGCCTACACCTTC.

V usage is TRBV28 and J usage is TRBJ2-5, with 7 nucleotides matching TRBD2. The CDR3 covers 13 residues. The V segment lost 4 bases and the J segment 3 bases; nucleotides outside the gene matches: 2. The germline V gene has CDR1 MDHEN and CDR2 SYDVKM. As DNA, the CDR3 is TGTGCCAGCAGTTCGGGAGGAGAAGAGACCCAGTACTTC. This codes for CASSSGGEETQYF.

The CDR3 sequence is CASSASGVGITQYF. For the CDR3, the DNA is TGTGCCAGCAGCGCATCGGGGGTCGGGATTACGCAGTATTTT. The chain recombines TRBV11-2 with TRBJ2-3; D is possibly TRBD2 (6 bases). The V gene's germline CDR1 is SGHAT and CDR2 FQNNGV. The CDR3 length is 14 residues. Trimming took off 5 bases at V and 8 bases at J, with 17 bases between the two ends.

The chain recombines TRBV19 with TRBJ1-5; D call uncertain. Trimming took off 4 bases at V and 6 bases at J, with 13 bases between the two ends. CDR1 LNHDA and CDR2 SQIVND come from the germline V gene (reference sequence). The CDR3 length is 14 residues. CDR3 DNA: TGTGCCAGTAGTACCACAAGTCGCAGTCAGCCCCAGCATTTT. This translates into CASSTTSRSQPQHF.

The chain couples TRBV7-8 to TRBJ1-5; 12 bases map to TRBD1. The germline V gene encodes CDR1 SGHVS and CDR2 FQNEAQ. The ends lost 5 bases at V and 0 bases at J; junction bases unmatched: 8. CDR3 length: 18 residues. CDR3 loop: CASSPGTGGLYSNQPQHF. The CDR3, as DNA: TGTGCCAGCAGCCCAGGGACAGGGGGCCTATATAGCAATCAGCCCCAGCATTTT.

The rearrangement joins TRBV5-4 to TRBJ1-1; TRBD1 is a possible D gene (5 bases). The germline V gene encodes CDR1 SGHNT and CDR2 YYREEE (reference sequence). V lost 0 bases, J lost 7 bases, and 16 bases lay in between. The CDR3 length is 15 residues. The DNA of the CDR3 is TGTGCCAGCAGCTTGGCGGCCAGGGTCGGCATTGAAGCTTTCTTT. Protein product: CASSLAARVGIEAFF.

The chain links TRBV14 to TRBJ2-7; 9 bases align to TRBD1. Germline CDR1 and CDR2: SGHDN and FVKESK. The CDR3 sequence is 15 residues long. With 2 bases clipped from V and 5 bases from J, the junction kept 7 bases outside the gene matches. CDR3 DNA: TGTGCCAGCAGCCAACCTACAGGGGGCTGGGACGAGCAGTACTTC. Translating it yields CASSQPTGGWDEQYF.

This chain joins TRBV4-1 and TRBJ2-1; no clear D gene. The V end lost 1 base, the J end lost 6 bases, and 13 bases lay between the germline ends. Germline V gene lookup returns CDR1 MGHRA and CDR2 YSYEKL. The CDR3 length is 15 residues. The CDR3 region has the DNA TGCGCCAGCAGCCAAGGACACCTCAACCGCAATGAGCAGTTCTTC. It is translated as CASSQGHLNRNEQFF.

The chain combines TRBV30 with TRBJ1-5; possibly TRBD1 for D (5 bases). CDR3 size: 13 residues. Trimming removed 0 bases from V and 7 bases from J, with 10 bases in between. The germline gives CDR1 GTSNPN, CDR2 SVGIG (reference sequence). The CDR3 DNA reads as TGTGCCTGGAGTGTAGGGGTGGTGCAGCCCCAGCATTTT. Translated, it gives CAWSVGVVQPQHF.

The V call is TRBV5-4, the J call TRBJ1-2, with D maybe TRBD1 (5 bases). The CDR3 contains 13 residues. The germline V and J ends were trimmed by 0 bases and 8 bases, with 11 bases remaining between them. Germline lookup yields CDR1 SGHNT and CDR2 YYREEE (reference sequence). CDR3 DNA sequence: TGTGCCAGCAGCTTGGGTCCCTCAGGGGGCTACACCTTC. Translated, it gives CASSLGPSGGYTF.

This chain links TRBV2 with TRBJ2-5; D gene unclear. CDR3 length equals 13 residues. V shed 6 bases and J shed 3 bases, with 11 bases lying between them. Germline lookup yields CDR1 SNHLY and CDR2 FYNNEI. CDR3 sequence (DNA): TGTGCCAGCAGCATGCGGCCAGAAGAGACCCAGTACTTC. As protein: CASSMRPEETQYF.

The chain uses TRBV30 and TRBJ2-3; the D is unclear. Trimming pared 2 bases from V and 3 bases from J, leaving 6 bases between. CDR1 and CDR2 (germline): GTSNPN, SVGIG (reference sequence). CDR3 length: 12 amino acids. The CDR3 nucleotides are TGTGCCTGGAGTCCCGTGACAGATACGCAGTATTTT. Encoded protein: CAWSPVTDTQYF.

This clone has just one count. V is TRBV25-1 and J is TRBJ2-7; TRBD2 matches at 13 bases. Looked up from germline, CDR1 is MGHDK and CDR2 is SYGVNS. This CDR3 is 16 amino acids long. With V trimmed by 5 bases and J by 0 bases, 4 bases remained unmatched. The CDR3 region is CASSPGTSGASYEQYF. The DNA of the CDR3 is TGTGCCAGCAGTCCCGGGACTAGCGGGGCCTCCTACGAGCAGTACTTC.

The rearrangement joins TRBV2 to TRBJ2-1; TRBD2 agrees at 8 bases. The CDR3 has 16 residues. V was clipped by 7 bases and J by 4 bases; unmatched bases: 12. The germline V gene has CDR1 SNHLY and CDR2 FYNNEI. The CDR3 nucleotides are TGTGCCAGCACCGAAGGACTAGCAGTGGGTTACAATGAGCAGTTCTTC. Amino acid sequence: CASTEGLAVGYNEQFF.